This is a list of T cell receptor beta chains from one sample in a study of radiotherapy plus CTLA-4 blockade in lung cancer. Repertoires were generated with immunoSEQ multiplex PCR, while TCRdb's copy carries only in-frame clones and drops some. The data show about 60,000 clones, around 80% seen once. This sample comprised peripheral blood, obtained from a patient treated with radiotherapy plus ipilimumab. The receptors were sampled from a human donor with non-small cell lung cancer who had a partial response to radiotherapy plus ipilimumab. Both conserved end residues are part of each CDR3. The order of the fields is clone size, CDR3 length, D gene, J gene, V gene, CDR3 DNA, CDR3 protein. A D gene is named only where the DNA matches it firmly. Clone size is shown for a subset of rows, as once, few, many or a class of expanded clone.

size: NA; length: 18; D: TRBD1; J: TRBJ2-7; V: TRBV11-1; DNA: TGTGCCAGCAGCTTAGAAAGGTCCAGGGGGCGAAAGTCCTACGAGCAGTACTTC; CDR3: CASSLERSRGRKSYEQYF
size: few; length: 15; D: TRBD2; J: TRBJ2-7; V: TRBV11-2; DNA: TGTGCCAGCAGCCCAGGACTAGCGGGTACCTACGAGCAGTACTTC; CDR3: CASSPGLAGTYEQYF
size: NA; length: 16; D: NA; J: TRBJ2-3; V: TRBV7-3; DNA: TGTGCCAGCAGCTCCCTCGTGGGCGGGCAGGGGGGTACGCAGTATTTT; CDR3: CASSSLVGGQGGTQYF
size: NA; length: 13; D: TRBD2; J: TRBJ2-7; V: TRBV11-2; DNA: TGTGCCAGCAGCTGGAGCGGGGGTGGGGAGCAGTACTTC; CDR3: CASSWSGGGEQYF
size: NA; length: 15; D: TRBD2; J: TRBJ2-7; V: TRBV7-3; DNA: TGTGCCAGCAGCTTAGAGGGACTAGATGGGAGCGAGCAGTACTTC; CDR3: CASSLEGLDGSEQYF
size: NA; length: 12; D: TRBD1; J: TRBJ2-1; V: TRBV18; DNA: TGTGCCAGCTCAACAGGGGTCGGTGAGCAGTTCTTC; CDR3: CASSTGVGEQFF
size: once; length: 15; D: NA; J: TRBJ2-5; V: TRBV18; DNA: TGTGCCAGCTCACCCCCTACGCCGGGCCAAGAGACCCAGTACTTC; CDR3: CASSPPTPGQETQYF
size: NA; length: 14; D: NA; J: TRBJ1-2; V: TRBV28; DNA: TGTGCCAGCAGCGAGACAGGCGTTAACTATGGCTACACCTTC; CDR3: CASSETGVNYGYTF
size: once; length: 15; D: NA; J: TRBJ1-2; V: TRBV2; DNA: TGTGCCAGCAGTGATCGCCAGGGCTCCTCCTATGGCTACACCTTC; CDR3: CASSDRQGSSYGYTF
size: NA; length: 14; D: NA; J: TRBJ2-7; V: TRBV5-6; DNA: TGTGCCAGCAGCTTGGAATCGAGCTCCTACGAGCAGTACTTC; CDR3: CASSLESSSYEQYF
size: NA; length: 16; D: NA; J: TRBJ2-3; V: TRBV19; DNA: TGTGCCAGTAGGTCACGGGGTCATACTAGCACAGATACGCAGTATTTT; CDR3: CASRSRGHTSTDTQYF
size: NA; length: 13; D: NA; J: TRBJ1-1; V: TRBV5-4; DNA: TGTGCCAGCAGTTTGCAGGGGACCACTGAAGCTTTCTTT; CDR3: CASSLQGTTEAFF
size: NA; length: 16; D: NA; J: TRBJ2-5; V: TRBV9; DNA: TGTGCCAGCAGCGCCTTTACCGGACAGTTCCAAGAGACCCAGTACTTC; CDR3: CASSAFTGQFQETQYF
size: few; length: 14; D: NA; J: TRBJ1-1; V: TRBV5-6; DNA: TGTGCCAGCAGCTTGGACACAGGGTCCACTGAAGCTTTCTTT; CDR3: CASSLDTGSTEAFF
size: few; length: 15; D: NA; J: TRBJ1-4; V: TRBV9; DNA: TGTGCCAGCAGCGTAGTAGATAGTCCTAATGAAAAACTGTTTTTT; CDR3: CASSVVDSPNEKLFF
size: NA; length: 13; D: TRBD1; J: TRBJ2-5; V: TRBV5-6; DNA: TGTGCCAGCAGCTTGCTTCCAGGGGGTATCCAGTACTTC; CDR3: CASSLLPGGIQYF
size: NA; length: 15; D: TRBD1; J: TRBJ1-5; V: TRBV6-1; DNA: TGTGCCAGCAGGTCACAGGGGGGTGACAATCAGCCCCAGCATTTT; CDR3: CASRSQGGDNQPQHF
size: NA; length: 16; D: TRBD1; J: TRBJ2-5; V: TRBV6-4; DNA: TGTGCCAGCGGACTCCGCGGCAGGGGGCGAGAGGAGACCCAGTACTTC; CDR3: CASGLRGRGREETQYF
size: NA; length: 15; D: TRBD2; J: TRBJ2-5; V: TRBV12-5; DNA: TGTGCTAGTGGTTTCGGACCTAGCGGACCCGAGGCCCAGTACTTC; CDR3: CASGFGPSGPEAQYF
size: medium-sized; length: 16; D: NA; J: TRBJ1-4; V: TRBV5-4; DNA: TGTGCCAGCAGCATTGGCGGGGAGCTACTCAATGAAAAACTGTTTTTT; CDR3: CASSIGGELLNEKLFF
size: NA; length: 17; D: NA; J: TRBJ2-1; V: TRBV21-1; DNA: TGTGCCAGCAGCAAAGTCATAGGCGGGGGAGCCTACAATGAGCAGTTCTTC; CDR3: CASSKVIGGGAYNEQFF
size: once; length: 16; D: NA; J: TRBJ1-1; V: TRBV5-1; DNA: TGCGCCAGCAGCTTGGCCATAAGCTCGGGGGGTACTGAAGCTTTCTTT; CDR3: CASSLAISSGGTEAFF
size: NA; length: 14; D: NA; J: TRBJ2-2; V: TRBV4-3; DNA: TGCGCCAGCAGTCTGGGCTCGAACACCGGGGAGCTGTTTTTT; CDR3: CASSLGSNTGELFF
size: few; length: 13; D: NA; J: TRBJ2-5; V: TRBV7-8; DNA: TGTGCCAGCAGCCAGGACTACGGGGAGACCCAGTACTTC; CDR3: CASSQDYGETQYF
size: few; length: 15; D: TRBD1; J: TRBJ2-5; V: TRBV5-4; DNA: TGTGCCAGCAGAGCCGGGACAGGGTTACAAGAGACCCAGTACTTC; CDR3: CASRAGTGLQETQYF
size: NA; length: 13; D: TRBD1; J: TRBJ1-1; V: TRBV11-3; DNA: TGTGCCAGCAGCTTAGGGACAGGGGCGGAAGCTTTCTTT; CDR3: CASSLGTGAEAFF
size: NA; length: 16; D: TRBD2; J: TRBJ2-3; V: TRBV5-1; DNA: TGCGCCAGCAGCGTCGAGCGGGGGGGGACCACAGATACGCAGTATTTT; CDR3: CASSVERGGTTDTQYF
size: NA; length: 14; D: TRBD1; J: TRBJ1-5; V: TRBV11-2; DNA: TGTGCCAGCAGCTTCGGACAGGGCAATCAGCCCCAGCATTTT; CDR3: CASSFGQGNQPQHF
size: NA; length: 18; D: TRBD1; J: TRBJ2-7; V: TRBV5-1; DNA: TGCGCCAGCAGCTTGGCGGGACAGGGGATAGGGGGGGACAGTAAGCAGTACTTC; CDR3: CASSLAGQGIGGDSKQYF
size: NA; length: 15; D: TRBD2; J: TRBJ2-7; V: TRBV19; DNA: TGTGCCAGTAGTACGGGGACTAGCGGATACTACGAGCAGTACTTC; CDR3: CASSTGTSGYYEQYF
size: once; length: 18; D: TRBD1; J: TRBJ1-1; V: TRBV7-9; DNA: TGTGCCAGCAGCTTTCTGACAGGGGGCGGGCGTTTGAACACTGAAGCTTTCTTT; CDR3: CASSFLTGGGRLNTEAFF
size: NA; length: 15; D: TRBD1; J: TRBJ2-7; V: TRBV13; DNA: TGTGCCAGCAGTCCTCCCTGGGGACAGACCTACGAGCAGTACTTC; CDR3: CASSPPWGQTYEQYF
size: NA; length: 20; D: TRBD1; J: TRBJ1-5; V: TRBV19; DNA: TGTGCCAGTAGTACCCGAAAACCGGGACAGGGCACATATAGCAATCAGCCCCAGCATTTT; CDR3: CASSTRKPGQGTYSNQPQHF
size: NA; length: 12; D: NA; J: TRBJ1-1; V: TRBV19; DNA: TGTGCCAGTAGGGGCTCTCTCCATGAAGCTTTCTTT; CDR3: CASRGSLHEAFF
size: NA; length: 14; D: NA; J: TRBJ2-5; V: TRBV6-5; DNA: TGTGCCAGCAGTTACGGGACATCGGAAGAGACCCAGTACTTC; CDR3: CASSYGTSEETQYF
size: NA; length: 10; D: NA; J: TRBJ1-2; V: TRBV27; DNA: TGTGCCAGCCCCCTCTATGGCTACACCTTC; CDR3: CASPLYGYTF
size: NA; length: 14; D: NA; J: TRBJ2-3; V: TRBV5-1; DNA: TGCGCCAGCAGCTTGAGAAGCCGGGCAGATACGCAGTATTTT; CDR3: CASSLRSRADTQYF
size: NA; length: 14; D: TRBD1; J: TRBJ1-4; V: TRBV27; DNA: TGTGCCAGCAGGGAAGACAGGGTTGGCGAAAAACTGTTTTTT; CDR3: CASREDRVGEKLFF
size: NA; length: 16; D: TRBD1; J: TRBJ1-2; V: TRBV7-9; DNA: TGTGCCAGCAGCTTTAGGCTAACCGGGACAGGGCAAGGCTACACCTTC; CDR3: CASSFRLTGTGQGYTF
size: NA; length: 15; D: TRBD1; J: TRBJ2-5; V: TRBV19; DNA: TGTGCCAGTAGTATAGGGACAGGGGAAGGAGAGACCCAGTACTTC; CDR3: CASSIGTGEGETQYF
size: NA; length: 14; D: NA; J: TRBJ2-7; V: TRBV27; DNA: TGTGCCAGCAGCCCCACCCGGGGTTCCTACGAGCAGTACTTC; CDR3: CASSPTRGSYEQYF
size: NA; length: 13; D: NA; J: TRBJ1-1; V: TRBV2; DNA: TGTGCCAGCAGTGATGGAGGGTTCACTGAAGCTTTCTTT; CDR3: CASSDGGFTEAFF
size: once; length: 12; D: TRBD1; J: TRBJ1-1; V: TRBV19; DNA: TGTGCCAGTACGGACAGGGTCACTGAAGCTTTCTTT; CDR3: CASTDRVTEAFF
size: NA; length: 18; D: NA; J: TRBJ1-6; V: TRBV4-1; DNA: TGCGCCAGCAGCCAAGGGATGAGCTCGGACAGATCGAATTCACCCCTCCACTTT; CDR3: CASSQGMSSDRSNSPLHF
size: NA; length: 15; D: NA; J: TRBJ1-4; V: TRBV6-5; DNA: TGTGCCAGCAGGGCCTGGACAGAAGGGGATGAAAAACTGTTTTTT; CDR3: CASRAWTEGDEKLFF
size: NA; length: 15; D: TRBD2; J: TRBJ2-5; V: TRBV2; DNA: TGTGCCAGCAGTGAGGCTAGCGGGGGGGAAGAGACCCAGTACTTC; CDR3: CASSEASGGEETQYF
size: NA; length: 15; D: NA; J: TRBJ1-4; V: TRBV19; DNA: TGTGCCAGTAGTATTACTGGCGGGGCATATGAAAAACTGTTTTTT; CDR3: CASSITGGAYEKLFF
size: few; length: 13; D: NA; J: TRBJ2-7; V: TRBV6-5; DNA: TGTGCCAGCAGTTACTCACAGGGAAACGAGCAGTACTTC; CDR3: CASSYSQGNEQYF
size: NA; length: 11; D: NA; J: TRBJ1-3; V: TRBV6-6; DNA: TGTGCCACCACTATCAGAAACACCATATATTTT; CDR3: CATTIRNTIYF
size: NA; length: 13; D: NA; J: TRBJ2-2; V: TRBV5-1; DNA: TGCGCCAGCAGCCCGGACGGGGCCGGGGAGCTGTTTTTT; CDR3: CASSPDGAGELFF
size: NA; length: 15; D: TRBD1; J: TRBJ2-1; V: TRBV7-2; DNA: TGTGCCAGCAGCTTGGGGGGGACAGGGTCCGGTGAGCAGTTCTTC; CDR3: CASSLGGTGSGEQFF
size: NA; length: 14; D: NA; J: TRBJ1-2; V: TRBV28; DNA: TGTGCCAGCAGTCCAGGGTTTACCGACTATGGCTACACCTTC; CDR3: CASSPGFTDYGYTF
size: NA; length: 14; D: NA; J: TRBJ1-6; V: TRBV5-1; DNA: TGCGCCAGCAGCTTGGACAGGGAAGAGTCACCCCTCCACTTT; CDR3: CASSLDREESPLHF
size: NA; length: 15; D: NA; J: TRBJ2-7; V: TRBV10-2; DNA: TGCGCCAGCAGTGATCTGGTAGAAAGCCCCTACGAGCAGTACTTC; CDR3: CASSDLVESPYEQYF
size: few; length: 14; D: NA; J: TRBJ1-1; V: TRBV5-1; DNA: TGCGCCAGCAGCTTGGCAGCGGTGAACACTGAAGCTTTCTTT; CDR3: CASSLAAVNTEAFF
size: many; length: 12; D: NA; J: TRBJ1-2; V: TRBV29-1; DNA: TGCAGCGTAGCGGGACAAGACTATGGCTACACCTTC; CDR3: CSVAGQDYGYTF
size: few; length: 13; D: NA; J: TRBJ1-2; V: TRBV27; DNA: TGTGCCAGCAGTTCGACAGCCCTCTATGGCTACACCTTC; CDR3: CASSSTALYGYTF
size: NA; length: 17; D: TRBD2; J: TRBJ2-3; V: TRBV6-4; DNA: TGTGCCAGCAGTGACTCCCTAGCGGGGGGGCCAGGAGATACGCAGTATTTT; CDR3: CASSDSLAGGPGDTQYF
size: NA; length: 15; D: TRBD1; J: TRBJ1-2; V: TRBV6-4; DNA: TGTGCCAGCAGTGCCGAGCCGGGACAGTCCTATGGCTACACCTTC; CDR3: CASSAEPGQSYGYTF
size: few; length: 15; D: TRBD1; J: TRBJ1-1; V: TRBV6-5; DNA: TGTGCCAGCAGTTACTCGTTCGACAGGGGCACTGAAGCTTTCTTT; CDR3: CASSYSFDRGTEAFF